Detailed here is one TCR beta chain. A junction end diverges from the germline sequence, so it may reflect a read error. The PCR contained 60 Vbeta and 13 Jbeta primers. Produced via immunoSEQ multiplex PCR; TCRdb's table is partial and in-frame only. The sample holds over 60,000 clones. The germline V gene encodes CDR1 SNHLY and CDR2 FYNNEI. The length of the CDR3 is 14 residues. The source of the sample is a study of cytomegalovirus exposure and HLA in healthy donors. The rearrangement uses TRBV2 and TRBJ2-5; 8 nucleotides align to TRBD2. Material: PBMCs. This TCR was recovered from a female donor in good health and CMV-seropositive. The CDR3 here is CASKGTSGQKTQYF. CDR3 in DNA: TGTGCCAGCAAAGGTACTAGCGGCCAAAAGACCCAGTACTTC.